The source of this TCR beta chain is a study of PD-1 blockade in mismatch repair-deficient tumors. Sequenced by immunoSEQ multiplex PCR; TCRdb stores in-frame clones only, minus some. The sample holds 120,000 or so clones, about 88% seen once. The TCR-sequenced patients were a few responders to pembrolizumab. V lost 4 bases, J lost 6 bases, and 15 bases lay in between. Germline CDR1 SGHRS, CDR2 YFSETQ. This CDR3 comprises 14 residues. The rearrangement links TRBV5-1 to TRBJ2-3, with D unresolved. Specimen: peripheral blood, collected 44 weeks after starting pembrolizumab. The sequence came from an adult with mismatch repair-deficient cancer. The CDR3 nucleotides read TGCGCCAGCAGCGCGACGGCAGCCGGGGATACGCAGTATTTT. Translation: CASSATAAGDTQYF.